One sample yielded the 23 T cell receptor beta chains listed below, sequenced in a study of T-cell reconstitution after alpha-beta-depleted transplantation in children. The TCRbeta library incorporated unique molecular identifiers. From the PCR reads, TCRdb called clonotypes with MiXCR, one entry per CDR3 protein. The sample includes 480,000 or so distinct CDR3 sequences, under 12% of them seen just once. The sample was PBMCs, taken before TCRalphabeta/CD19-depleted stem cell transplant. The receptor source for this set is a child aged 2-15 years with inherited bone marrow failure, due to receive a stem cell transplant.

This clonotype was counted many times. The rearrangement uses TRBV29-1 and TRBJ1-2; 7 nucleotides align to TRBD1. V shed 4 bases and J 3 bases; nucleotides not matched to a gene: 2. Germline V gene data show CDR1 as SQVTM and CDR2 as ANQGSEA. The CDR3 contains 12 residues. The CDR3 region has the DNA TGCAGCGTTGTAACAGGGGACTATGGCTACACCTTC. It encodes CSVVTGDYGYTF.

Many counts were recorded for this clonotype. This sequence joins TRBV4-2 and TRBJ1-2; D not certain. Trimming pared 0 bases from V and 0 bases from J, leaving 11 bases between. Per the germline V gene, CDR1 is LGHNA and CDR2 is YNFKEQ. The CDR3 runs 16 residues. The CDR3 DNA sequence: TGTGCCAGCAGCCAAGATCCCGGACCGTCTAACTATGGCTACACCTTC. Translation: CASSQDPGPSNYGYTF.

At least ten counts were recorded for this clonotype. The chain has TRBV9 and TRBJ2-3; no clear D. Trimming took 0 bases from V and 3 from J, leaving 8 bases between them. Germline CDR1 and CDR2: SGDLS and YYNGEE. The CDR3 extends over 14 amino acids. The CDR3 bases are TGTGCCAGCAGCGTAGATGGTTCGACAGATACGCAGTATTTT. It is translated as CASSVDGSTDTQYF.

The table lists this clonotype with a few counts. The rearrangement joins TRBV6-2 or TRBV6-3 to TRBJ1-2; D is uncertain. Germline-derived CDR1 and CDR2 are MNHEY and SVGEGT. The V gene lost 2 bases and the J gene lost 4 bases, with 5 bases spanning the gap. The CDR3 loop spans 12 amino acids. The CDR3 DNA reads TGTGCCAGCAGTTACCCGGGCTATGGCTACACCTTC. It specifies CASSYPGYGYTF.

This clonotype has at least ten counts. The chain has TRBV27 and TRBJ2-7; 11 nucleotides line up with TRBD2. The V segment lost 6 bases and the J segment 4 bases; nucleotides outside the gene matches: 11. CDR1 is MNHEY and CDR2 is SMNVEV in the germline V gene (reference sequence). The CDR3 consists of 16 residues. The CDR3 sequence is CASRILGLAGDYEQYF. Here the CDR3 DNA reads TGTGCCAGCAGAATCCTAGGACTAGCGGGTGATTACGAGCAGTACTTC.

This clonotype occurred a few times. J is TRBJ2-7 and V is TRBV11-2; 8 bases match TRBD1. The length of the CDR3 is 13 residues. Germline loops: CDR1 SGHAT, CDR2 FQNNGV. Losses at the gene ends were 5 bases for V and 5 bases for J; bases not matched to a gene: 5. The CDR3 is CASSPQGAHEQYF. The CDR3 DNA follows: TGTGCCAGCAGCCCTCAGGGGGCCCACGAGCAGTACTTC.

This clonotype occurred many times. The gene calls are TRBV20-1 and TRBJ1-1; weak D call: TRBD1 (5 bases). V was pared by 3 bases and J by 0 bases, with 11 bases between. The V gene's germline CDR1 is DFQATT and CDR2 SNEGSKA (reference sequence). The CDR3 loop spans 14 amino acids. CDR3 sequence (DNA): TGCAGTGCTAGTGCCGGGACGTTGAACACTGAAGCTTTCTTT. Translation gives CSASAGTLNTEAFF.

Points on this clonotype: This may be a read error: a much more frequent sequence differs by one nucleotide. The chain carries TRBV5-1 and TRBJ2-7, with 11 bases aligning to TRBD2. Germline CDR1 and CDR2: SGHRS and YFSETQ. This CDR3 is built from 16 residues. CDR3 in amino acids: CANSLAGSSGRYEQYF. In DNA form, the CDR3 reads TGCGCCAACAGCTTGGCCGGGTCTAGCGGGAGGTACGAGCAGTACTTC.

Turning to this clonotype: A much larger clone lies one base from this, so it may be a read error. This chain joins TRBV10-3 and TRBJ2-3; TRBD1 aligns across 8 bases. CDR1 is ENHRY and CDR2 is SYGVKD in the germline V gene. The CDR3 length is 14 residues. The trim removed 7 bases at V and 4 bases at J, leaving 7 bases unmatched. CDR3 residues: CAITRDRRADTQYF. The CDR3 DNA reads TGTGCCATCACCCGGGACAGGAGAGCAGATACGCAGTATTTT.

This clonotype was recorded at least ten times. The gene calls are TRBV7-6 and TRBJ1-1; possible D gene TRBD1, 5 bases. This CDR3 comprises 14 residues. Germline V gene data show CDR1 as SGHVS and CDR2 as FNYEAQ. Trimming removed 5 bases from V and 0 bases from J, with 10 bases in between. In DNA, the CDR3 is TGTGCCAGCAGCCTTGCAGGGTTGAACACTGAAGCTTTCTTT. Residues: CASSLAGLNTEAFF.

J is TRBJ2-2 and V is TRBV7-9, with TRBD1 as a possible D gene (6 bases). Germline V gene sequence: CDR1 SEHNR, CDR2 FQNEAQ (reference sequence). The germline V and J ends were trimmed by 6 bases and 0 bases, with 11 bases remaining between them. CDR3 length: 15 residues. The DNA of the CDR3 is TGTGCCAGCAGGCGCAGGGGCCCGAACACCGGGGAGCTGTTTTTT. Protein: CASRRRGPNTGELFF. The variable domain in full, with the rest retrieved from reference TRBV7-9 and TRBJ2-2, is DTGVSQNPRHKITKRGQNVTFRCDPISEHNRLYWYRQTLGQGPEFLTYFQNEAQLEKSRLLSDRFSAERPKGSFSTLEIQRTEQGDSAMYLCASRRRGPNTGELFFGEGSRLTVL.

This clonotype was seen repeatedly, ten times or more. V gene TRBV4-3 combines with J gene TRBJ2-1; D ambiguous. Germline V gene data show CDR1 as LGHNA and CDR2 as YSLEER. This CDR3 contains 13 residues. V was cut by 1 base and J by 2 bases, with 3 bases left in between. As DNA, the CDR3 is TGCGCCAGCAGCCAAGGGGCCTACAATGAGCAGTTCTTC. Its protein product is CASSQGAYNEQFF.

There are many counts of this clonotype. This chain connects TRBV5-6 to TRBJ1-2, with 7 bases aligning to TRBD1. V lost 0 bases and J lost 6; bases outside the gene matches: 2. The CDR3 totals 13 residues. CDR1 SGHDT and CDR2 YYEEEE come from the germline V gene. CDR3 loop: CASSLGQGHGYTF. In nucleotides, the CDR3 is TGTGCCAGCAGCTTGGGACAGGGCCATGGCTACACCTTC.

There are many counts of this clonotype. CDR3 region: CASRMGPSSTGELFF. CDR3 bases: TGTGCCAGCAGAATGGGACCCAGTAGCACCGGGGAGCTGTTTTTT. The chain links TRBV3-1 to TRBJ2-2; the D gene could be TRBD1 or TRBD2 (5 bases each). The CDR3 totals 15 residues. Germline V CDR1 and CDR2: LGHDT, YNNKEL (reference sequence). V lost 6 bases, J lost 4 bases, and 15 bases lay in between.

This clonotype was seen at least ten times. This chain connects TRBV18 to TRBJ1-2, with D tentatively TRBD1 (5 bases). V lost 2 bases to trimming and J lost 0 bases, with 16 bases between them. Germline V gene sequence: CDR1 KGHSH, CDR2 LQKENI. The CDR3 runs 17 residues. The CDR3 DNA follows: TGTGCCAGCTCACCAACGCGGGACGACGTAGCTAACTATGGCTACACCTTC. It is translated as CASSPTRDDVANYGYTF.

This clonotype was counted many times. The chain joins TRBV27 to TRBJ1-5; TRBD1 aligns across 8 bases. J gave up 4 bases and V 5 bases, and 7 bases lay outside the gene matches. The CDR3 length is 15 residues. Germline-derived CDR1 and CDR2 are MNHEY and SMNVEV (reference sequence). Here the CDR3 DNA reads TGTGCCAGCAGTCACACAGGGGGGCTAAATCAGCCCCAGCATTTT. Translating it yields CASSHTGGLNQPQHF.

This clonotype was seen repeatedly, ten times or more. This sequence joins TRBV4-3 and TRBJ1-1; tentatively, D is TRBD1 (5 bases). Deletions cut 1 base from V and 9 bases from J, with 18 bases between. The germline gives CDR1 LGHNA, CDR2 YSLEER. CDR3 size: 15 residues. For the CDR3, the DNA is TGCGCCAGCAGCCAAGCTCGGAAGCAGGGCGGTCAAGCTTTCTTT. Residues: CASSQARKQGGQAFF.

This clonotype was counted at least ten times. The rearrangement links TRBV12-3 or TRBV12-4 to TRBJ2-1, with TRBD2 identical over 9 bases. Unmatched junction bases numbered 12, after V lost 6 bases and J lost 6 bases. This CDR3 has 16 amino acids. CDR3 in amino acids: CASRFAGTSSSNEQFF. The CDR3 DNA reads TGTGCCAGCAGATTTGCCGGGACTAGCTCGTCCAATGAGCAGTTCTTC.

This clonotype was seen at least ten times. The rearrangement joins TRBV5-1 to TRBJ2-7, with TRBD1 matching over 7 bases. The CDR3 covers 14 residues. Germline trimming cut 4 bases from V and 1 base from J; bases unmatched to any gene: 5. The germline CDR1 and CDR2 sequences are SGHRS and YFSETQ. In DNA form, the CDR3 reads TGCGCCAGCAGCCATGACAGGGAGTCCTACGAGCAGTACTTC. Its protein product is CASSHDRESYEQYF.

This clonotype was seen a few times. The chain couples TRBV3-1 to TRBJ1-4, with TRBD1 matching 8 bases. Per germline, CDR1 LGHDT and CDR2 YNNKEL (reference sequence). V lost 3 bases to trimming and J lost 4 bases; unmatched junction nucleotides: 10. The CDR3 contains 17 residues. For the CDR3, the DNA is TGTGCCAGCAGCCACTTCGACAGGGGAGGTCGTAATGAAAAACTGTTTTTT. Amino acids: CASSHFDRGGRNEKLFF.

This clonotype has a count of ten or more. The rearrangement uses TRBV20-1 and TRBJ1-2; D is unresolved. Trimming took off 0 bases at V and 1 base at J, with 0 bases between the two ends. This CDR3 has 11 residues. Per the germline V gene, CDR1 is DFQATT and CDR2 is SNEGSKA (reference sequence). This chain's CDR3 is CSARDNYGYTF. The CDR3 nucleotides read TGCAGTGCTAGAGATAACTATGGCTACACCTTC.

Notes on this clonotype: A much more abundant neighbour one base away suggests this may be a read error. V and J are TRBV4-3 and TRBJ2-1; 8 nucleotides line up with TRBD1. This CDR3 spans 15 amino acids. The germline V gene has CDR1 LGHNA and CDR2 YSLEER. The V gene end was trimmed by 1 base and the J gene end by 6 bases; junction bases not matched to a gene: 5. CDR3: CASSQGTGISNEQFF. The CDR3 DNA sequence: TGCGCCAGCAGCCAAGGGACAGGGATCTCCAATGAGCAGTTCTTC.

CDR3 sequence: CAWSVEAYGYTF. Written as DNA, the CDR3 is TGTGCCTGGAGTGTAGAGGCCTATGGCTACACCTTC. The chain is built from TRBV30 and TRBJ1-2; D call uncertain. With 0 bases removed from V and 4 bases from J, the gap between germline ends came to 6 bases. The CDR3 sequence is 12 residues long. Germline V gives CDR1 GTSNPN, CDR2 SVGIG (reference sequence).